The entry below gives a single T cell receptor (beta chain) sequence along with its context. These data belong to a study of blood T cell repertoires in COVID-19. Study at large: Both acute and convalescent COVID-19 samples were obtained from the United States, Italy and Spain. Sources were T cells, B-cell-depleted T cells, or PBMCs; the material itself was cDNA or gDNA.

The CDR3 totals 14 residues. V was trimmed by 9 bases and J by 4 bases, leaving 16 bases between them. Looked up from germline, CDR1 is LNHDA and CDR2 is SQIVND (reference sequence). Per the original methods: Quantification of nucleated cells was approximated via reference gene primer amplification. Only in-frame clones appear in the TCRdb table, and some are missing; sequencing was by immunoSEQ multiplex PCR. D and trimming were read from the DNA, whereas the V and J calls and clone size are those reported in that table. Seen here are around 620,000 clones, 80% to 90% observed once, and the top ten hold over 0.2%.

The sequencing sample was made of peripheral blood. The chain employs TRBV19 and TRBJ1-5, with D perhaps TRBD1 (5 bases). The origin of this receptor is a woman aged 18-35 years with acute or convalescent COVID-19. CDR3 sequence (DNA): TGTGCCAGCCATGGGGGGGAGAGAAATCAGCCCCAGCATTTT. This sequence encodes CASHGGERNQPQHF.